This section outlines one T cell receptor (beta chain) sequence together with its context. Its antigen remains unidentified. Per-nucleotide qualities are absent, and no much larger clonotype sits a single base away. Receptor amplification or capture employed the immunoSEQ multiplex PCR assay. For the multiplex PCR, a mixture combining 60 forward primers for TCR Vbeta segments and 13 reverse primers for TCR Jbeta segments was used. The CDR3 region of rearranged TCR beta genes was amplified from genomic DNA with a multiplex PCR assay. The Illumina HiSeq System was used to sequence the amplified TCR beta libraries as 87-base-pair reads. In the original analysis: A later analysis counted approximately 74 million unique TCR beta chains across the approximately 700 repertoires, and roughly 11 million of these chains were shared by at least two donors. To remove PCR and sequencing errors, raw reads were error-corrected and collapsed into unique sequences using a nearest-neighbor algorithm that merged closely related sequences. To assign V, D and J gene segments, CDR3 sequences were aligned to IMGT reference sequences. Each retained sequence needed at least a six-nucleotide match to both a V gene segment and a J gene segment. A rearrangement counted as productive if the CDR3 had no stop codons and remained in frame with V and J, and every other rearrangement counted as non-productive. CDR3 was defined according to IMGT convention as the region running from the second conserved V-encoded cysteine to the conserved J-encoded phenylalanine. The earlier analysis of 500 to 650 of the donors excluded any sequence lacking an unambiguous match to a single V gene segment. An earlier analysis of a few hundred of the donors classified V segments as functional when productive rearrangements were above 56.7% and as segregating when the standard deviation between donors was above 5%. A statistical classification framework was built to diagnose cytomegalovirus status from the catalog of TCR beta chain sequences. In a later analysis, V and J genes were assigned by comparing TCR nucleotide sequences against IMGT/GENE-DB human TR gene sequences. A later analysis assigned CDR3 sequences and most-parsimonious VDJ recombination scenarios with the TCRdist pipeline. In a later analysis, every TCR beta chain was defined by the combination of its CDR3 amino acid sequence and its V-gene family, and reads without a unique V-gene family were dropped. A later analysis removed 600 or so highly shared, low-generation-probability nucleotide sequences to deal with suspected cross-contamination and a sequencing artifact. For each public chain, a later analysis derived a clonal expansion index from normalized ranks of inferred template counts within each repertoire. A later analysis computed generation probabilities with a VDJ recombination model fitted to out-of-frame rearrangements, and checked the results against IGoR. Hypergeometric tests were used in a later analysis to score TCR-TCR, TCR-HLA and TCR-CMV co-occurrence, with a repertoire-size bias correction applied to the TCR pairs. A later analysis estimated false discovery rates by permuting HLA or CMV assignments 20 times. In a later analysis, co-occurring TCRs were grouped using DBSCAN, with TCRdist sequence similarity added in when clustering inside HLA-allele-positive subsets. For co-occurrence clustering, repertoires with fewer than 30,000 or more than 120,000 public chains were excluded, along with roughly 5 repertoires with anomalous nucleotide sharing. As stored in TCRdb, this immuneACCESS dataset retains in-frame rearrangements with V and J assigned. A fraction of the clones does not appear; measured against another copy, unresolved V genes explain less than half of the discrepancy, and the remainder lacks a known reason. V and J calls plus clone size are reproduced from that table; the DNA served to infer D and trimming. The sample table lists 100,000 to 120,000 clones, 65% to 80% of them with a count of one. The top ten hold less than 3% of the sample.

The CDR1 and CDR2 encoded by the germline V gene (reference sequence) are GTSNPN and SVGIG. V is reduced by 4 bases and J by 4 bases, leaving a spacing of 22 bases between them. The cysteine opens and the phenylalanine closes a CDR3 of 16 amino acids. The sequence is cut down to CDR3 DNA, 48 bases in frame from base 1. This record comes from a study of cytomegalovirus exposure and HLA in healthy donors (dated by TCRdb to about 2017). Background on the whole study: An earlier analysis of some 600 of the donors reported roughly 300 Gb of sequence data and around 120 million unique TCR beta sequences obtained from roughly 170 million T cells. Among the roughly 430 genotyped donors, approximately 77% belonged to the genetic ancestry cluster associated with self-reported Caucasian donors. The T cell repertoires of 550 to 850 subjects were profiled by immunosequencing and related to cytomegalovirus serostatus. Rather than using new phenotypic data, the later analysis identified candidate immune exposures from TCR beta sequences and from how often those sequences occurred across donors. An early release that covered roughly 600 HLA-typed donors contained 300 to 350 gigabases of sequencing data and 85 million to 100 million unique TCR sequences. A later genetic analysis took genome-wide SNP genotypes for about three fifths of the 666 donors and used that subset as a discovery cohort. Among 300 to 500 genotyped donors of the cohort, an average of roughly 230,000 unique TCR beta nucleotide sequences was sequenced per donor, of which about 19% were non-productive. In an earlier analysis of 587 of the donors, high-throughput TCR beta sequencing was used to judge whether each TCR beta V gene segment behaved as functional or pseudogenic. Both class I and class II loci were covered by HLA typing, at four-digit resolution. Typing coverage varied by locus: roughly 629-630 donors for A, B, C, DRB1 and DQB1; around 560 for DQA1; over 600 for DPA1; roughly 450 for DPB1. About five DR-DQ haplotypes were treated as single units for association and clustering because of strong linkage in the cohort. The study aimed to test whether cataloging public T cell receptors could reveal signatures of past pathogen exposure. Alongside the repertoire data, information on donor age, sex, ethnicity and CMV serostatus was compiled. To predict cytomegalovirus infection status, the study combined high-throughput TCR immunosequencing, statistical association of individual TCRs with disease status, and machine learning. Along with the 666-subject first cohort, a separate validation cohort of about 110 different subjects was used. All discovery cohort repertoires had been generated on a single sequencing platform. In a later analysis, previously published TCR beta repertoires from hundreds of donors were re-analyzed and high-resolution HLA genotyping was added so that TCR occurrence patterns could be studied. Study-wide findings and limitations: The authors suggested that the approach could potentially be generalized to other disease states and immunological phenotypes. CMV serostatus was the only immune exposure information available for the cohort. In the study, around 150 TCR beta chains were listed as associated with cytomegalovirus. According to a later analysis, parvovirus B19, influenza, CMV and Epstein-Barr virus appeared linked to several top co-occurrence clusters. According to a later analysis, most CMV-associated TCR beta chains appeared to be HLA-restricted, and the HLA associations seemed to be driven largely by CMV exposure. In an earlier analysis of a few hundred of the donors, most TCR beta V segments were observed in productive rearrangements about 87% or about 30% of the time, broadly matching IMGT annotations. About 17 rarely observed V segments, including chromosome 9 orphons, were excluded from the earlier analysis of approximately 500 of the donors because counts were too low. Roughly uniform sequencing depth across donors was assumed in presence/absence analyses, although this assumption may not hold. Some IMGT-functional V segments, including TRBV6-2 and TRBV6-3, could not be told apart with the 87-base-pair reads, so those segments were excluded. In a later analysis, about 17,000 TCR beta sequences were associated with specific HLA alleles at a false discovery rate of 0.05. A further reported finding was that TCR beta sequences accurately predicted the HLA-A and HLA-B alleles for most subjects in the first cohort. In vitro tests confirmed that a few of the cytomegalovirus-associated TCR beta chains recognize cytomegalovirus antigens. Correlated functional status among segregating V segments might be attributable to linkage disequilibrium, but an unknown experimental factor could not be ruled out. The cohort was sequenced for TCR beta chains only, and without alpha or paired-chain data the features that could be detected were limited. Compared with equally common non-associated chains, HLA-associated TCR beta chains in a later analysis were more clonally expanded and had lower generation probabilities. Across donors, most TCR sequences were observed very rarely, whereas some public TCRs were present in many individuals. In both the original and validation cohorts, the classifier was reported to diagnose cytomegalovirus status with high specificity and sensitivity. Because HLA typing was unavailable for some donors at each locus, only the typed subset was used in association tests. According to a later genetic analysis, donors in an Asian-associated ancestry cluster had fewer N-insertions in productive TCRs than the approximately 690-donor mean. In a later analysis, the rate of TCR association differed among HLA loci, with DRB1 alleles having the most associated TCRs and HLA-C alleles having the fewest. A later genetic analysis associated a missense DCLRE1C variant with V-gene and J-gene trimming of TCR beta chains, and an independent cohort replicated the association. A group of highly shared sequence variants was considered likely to be a technical artifact of the sequencing pipeline. Strong co-occurrence of HLA alleles, especially DR and DQ, made assigning TCR associations to individual alleles difficult.

In total, 666 healthy bone marrow donors made up the cohort. At the time of sampling, all cohort members were nominally healthy, though unrecorded immune exposures were likely present. The donor tested CMV seropositive, placing the donor among the 250 to 350 seropositive members of the cohort. A peripheral blood sample was collected from each donor, and TCR beta sequencing was performed on peripheral blood mononuclear cells. The Qiagen DNeasy Blood Extraction Kit was used to extract genomic DNA from the blood cell samples. Recombination linked TRBV30 to TRBJ1-1; 6 matching bases give a weak D call of TRBD1. The specimen sequenced was PBMCs. The sequence was obtained from a woman aged 60-75 years in good health and CMV-seropositive. The nucleotide sequence reads TGTGCCTGGACTCCAGGGGCCTATTCTTTTAGCACTGAAGCTTTCTTT. Translated, it gives CAWTPGAYSFSTEAFF.